This passage covers 14 T cell receptor beta chains from one sample sequenced in a study of blood T cell repertoires in COVID-19. TCRdb keeps only in-frame clones here, not all; method: immunoSEQ multiplex PCR. Here the sample spans approximately 220,000 clones, approximately 84% being singletons. Sample: peripheral blood. These receptor sequences come from a man in his forties or fifties with acute or convalescent COVID-19.

The chain recombines TRBV3-1 (or the pseudogene TRBV3-2) with TRBJ2-7; tentative D call: TRBD2 (5 bases). The CDR3 spans 15 residues. The germline V gene has CDR1 LGHDT and CDR2 YNNKEL (reference sequence). V lost 0 bases to trimming and J lost 2 bases, with 11 bases between them. This CDR3 reads CASSQEAGATYEQYF. CDR3 coding DNA: TGTGCCAGCAGCCAAGAGGCGGGCGCAACCTACGAGCAGTACTTC.

This rearrangement joins TRBV20-1 to TRBJ1-3; D is unclear. The V end lost 4 bases, the J end lost 3 bases, and 4 bases lay between the germline ends. The CDR3 totals 11 residues. Germline loops: CDR1 DFQATT, CDR2 SNEGSKA (reference sequence). The CDR3 coding sequence is TGCAGTGCTACTCTTGGAAACACCATATATTTT. Translated: CSATLGNTIYF.

V usage is TRBV2 and J usage is TRBJ1-5, with D uncertain. Germline V gives CDR1 SNHLY, CDR2 FYNNEI. Trimming shortened V by 3 bases and J by 0 bases, and 6 bases separated the two germline ends. The CDR3 extends over 14 amino acids. CDR3 amino acids: CASSEGASNQPQHF. CDR3 bases: TGTGCCAGCAGTGAGGGCGCTAGCAATCAGCCCCAGCATTTT.

V is TRBV7-2 and J is TRBJ1-5; 7 nucleotides line up with TRBD1. Germline-derived CDR1 and CDR2 are SGHTA and FQGNSA. The CDR3 loop spans 16 amino acids. Germline trimming cut 5 bases from V and 0 bases from J; bases unmatched to any gene: 7. In DNA form, the CDR3 reads TGTGCCAGCAGCACCGGGACAGCTTATAGCAATCAGCCCCAGCATTTT. This codes for CASSTGTAYSNQPQHF.

V and J are TRBV19 and TRBJ1-1, with a possible D match to TRBD1 (5 bases). The CDR3 is made up of 11 amino acids. Looked up from germline, CDR1 is LNHDA and CDR2 is SQIVND (reference sequence). Trimming stripped 10 bases from V and 3 bases from J, with 9 bases between. CDR3 residues: CATGGYTEAFF. The CDR3 nucleotides read TGTGCCACCGGGGGTTACACTGAAGCTTTCTTT.

The chain couples TRBV20-1 to TRBJ1-2, with 7 bases that match TRBD1. This CDR3 comprises 13 residues. V gave up 3 bases and J gave up 4 bases; unmatched junction bases: 5. The germline gives CDR1 DFQATT, CDR2 SNEGSKA (reference sequence). The CDR3 sequence is CSASQGVGYGYTF. The CDR3 DNA follows: TGCAGTGCTAGTCAGGGGGTGGGCTATGGCTACACCTTC.

The rearrangement links TRBV18 to TRBJ1-5; 12 bases align to TRBD1. J was trimmed by 7 bases and V by 3 bases; bases with no gene match: 7. The CDR3 covers 16 residues. Per germline, CDR1 KGHSH and CDR2 LQKENI. The CDR3 DNA sequence: TGTGCCAGCTCACCGCCTGGGACAGGGGGCCAACAGCCCCAGCATTTT. This gives the protein CASSPPGTGGQQPQHF.

CDR3 amino acids: CASSAGQGAYNQPQHF. Here the CDR3 DNA reads TGTGCCAGTAGTGCGGGCCAGGGGGCATACAATCAGCCCCAGCATTTT. The chain recombines TRBV19 with TRBJ1-5, with TRBD1 matching 8 bases. Losses at the gene ends were 5 bases for V and 3 bases for J; bases not matched to a gene: 9. The germline V gene has CDR1 LNHDA and CDR2 SQIVND (reference sequence). The length of the CDR3 is 16 residues.

This clone was seen more than once but under ten times. The rearrangement links TRBV5-1 to TRBJ2-7; TRBD1 matches at 7 bases. CDR3 length equals 14 residues. Germline assignment: CDR1 SGHRS and CDR2 YFSETQ. V gave up 4 bases and J gave up 4 bases; unmatched junction bases: 8. The CDR3 region is CASSVAGTEYEQYF. CDR3 nucleotides: TGCGCCAGCAGCGTGGCCGGGACAGAATACGAGCAGTACTTC.

The rearrangement uses TRBV2 and TRBJ2-7; perhaps TRBD1 as D (6 bases). The germline V and J ends were trimmed by 3 bases and 3 bases, with 12 bases remaining between them. There are 14 residues in the CDR3. Germline CDR1 is SNHLY and CDR2 is FYNNEI. The CDR3 protein is CASSEQGSYYEQYF. The DNA of the CDR3 is TGTGCCAGCAGTGAGCAGGGGAGTTACTACGAGCAGTACTTC.

This clone was picked up a small number of times. This same CDR3 is encoded by further DNA sequences in the sample. The chain links TRBV6-5 to TRBJ2-1; 9 positions agree with TRBD1. V lost 1 base and J lost 3; bases outside the gene matches: 4. This CDR3 region has 16 residues. Germline V gene data show CDR1 as MNHEY and CDR2 as SVGAGI. The CDR3 sequence: CASSYYPGQGYNEQFF. The CDR3 nucleotides are TGTGCCAGCAGTTACTACCCGGGACAGGGCTACAATGAGCAGTTCTTC.

This clone was counted only a few times. The chain is built from TRBV6-4 and TRBJ2-3; D perhaps matches TRBD1 (6 bases). The germline CDR1 and CDR2 sequences are MRHNA and SNTAGT. CDR3 length equals 16 residues. The V end was cut by 2 bases, the J end by 5 bases, with 17 bases between. The CDR3 coding sequence is TGTGCCAGCAGTGACACAATACAGGGTTTTGGAGATACGCAGTATTTT. As protein: CASSDTIQGFGDTQYF.

The rearrangement links TRBV27 to TRBJ2-6; 7 nucleotides align to TRBD1. Looked up from germline, CDR1 is MNHEY and CDR2 is SMNVEV (reference sequence). V lost 5 bases, J lost 4 bases, and 8 bases stayed unmatched. The CDR3 sequence is 16 residues long. The CDR3 nucleotides read TGTGCCAGCAGTCAAAGCAGGGGGTCCGGGGCCAACGTCCTGACTTTC. Translating gives CASSQSRGSGANVLTF.

The sample holds one count of this clone. This chain connects TRBV5-4 to TRBJ1-2; D is perhaps TRBD1 (6 bases). Trimming shortened V by 0 bases and J by 2 bases, and 8 bases separated the two germline ends. This CDR3 comprises 14 residues. Germline loops: CDR1 SGHNT, CDR2 YYREEE (reference sequence). CDR3 in amino acids: CASSLDRVNYGYTF. CDR3 nucleotide sequence: TGTGCCAGCAGCTTGGACAGGGTAAACTATGGCTACACCTTC.